The rows below give T cell receptor beta chains drawn from one sample of a study of identical twins. MiXCR, applied by TCRdb to the 5' RACE reads, yields one record per CDR3 protein. The sample gives approximately 490,000 distinct CDR3 sequences, more than 20% of which show up once; around 0.48% is in the top ten. This sample also belongs to another study, concerning yellow fever vaccine responses in identical twins.

The sequencing sample was made of CD4+ T cells sorted from blood. All receptors derive from a woman aged 18 to 35 in good health. Each CDR3 is given with its conserved first and last residue. The D gene is left open where the match is weak. Clone size is shown for a subset of rows, as once, few, many or a class of expanded clone.

TGTGCCAGCACCAGAGGGTGGGTCGATGAGCAGTTCTTC | CASTRGWVDEQFF | NA | TRBJ2-1 | TRBV2 | NA
TGCAGTGCTAGAGAAGGACAGAGGGCAGGTAATGAGCAGTTCTTC | CSAREGQRAGNEQFF | few | TRBJ2-1 | TRBV20-1 | NA
TGCGCCAGCAGCTTAAGGGATCCCACCGGGGAGCTGTTTTTT | CASSLRDPTGELFF | few | TRBJ2-2 | TRBV5-1 | NA
TGCAGTGCCCCGGGGCTAGCGGGGGCCCCCTCCCTCTTC | CSAPGLAGAPSLF | NA | TRBJ2-1 | TRBV20-1 | TRBD2
TGCGCCAGCAGCCAGTACAGGGCAAGGAACACTGAAGCTTTCTTT | CASSQYRARNTEAFF | NA | TRBJ1-1 | TRBV4-1 | NA
TGCAGTGCTAGCATGTCCGGGAAGACCCAGTACTTC | CSASMSGKTQYF | NA | TRBJ2-5 | TRBV20-1 | NA
TGTGCCAGCAGCTGGGACATCAGCAATCAGCCCCAGCATTTT | CASSWDISNQPQHF | NA | TRBJ1-5 | TRBV7-2 | NA
TGCGCCAGCAGCTTGGAGCGGGGGGCCGTGGAGACCCAGTACTTC | CASSLERGAVETQYF | NA | TRBJ2-5 | TRBV5-1 | TRBD2
TGTGCCAGCAATAGGGCCCCGGCCAAAAACATTCAGTACTTC | CASNRAPAKNIQYF | few | TRBJ2-4 | TRBV21-1 | NA
TGTGCCAGCAGTACTGGACAGACACTGAACACTGAAGCTTTCTTT | CASSTGQTLNTEAFF | few | TRBJ1-1 | TRBV12-3/TRBV12-4 | NA
TGTGCCAGCAGTCCCCCGTCGGGGGCACCCGGGGAGCTGTTTTTT | CASSPPSGAPGELFF | many | TRBJ2-2 | TRBV6-1 | NA
TGCAGTGCTAGGTCGGGGGGCGACACTGAAGCTTTCTTT | CSARSGGDTEAFF | NA | TRBJ1-1 | TRBV20-1 | NA
TGCAGCGTCAGGGGACAACTAACCTATGGCTACACCTTC | CSVRGQLTYGYTF | few | TRBJ1-2 | TRBV29-1 | NA
TGCAGTGCTAGACCGGACAATGGCTATGGCTACACCTTC | CSARPDNGYGYTF | NA | TRBJ1-2 | TRBV20-1 | NA
TGTGCCAGTAGTATGACTAGCGGGACTGATACGCAGTATTTT | CASSMTSGTDTQYF | NA | TRBJ2-3 | TRBV19 | TRBD2
TGTGCCAGCAGCCAAGAATACAGGGGGTCTGTGGAGACCCAGTACTTC | CASSQEYRGSVETQYF | NA | TRBJ2-5 | TRBV14 | TRBD1
TGTGCCAGCAGCTTAGCGGCAGGGGGCGGGGAGCTGTTTTTT | CASSLAAGGGELFF | NA | TRBJ2-2 | TRBV7-6 | TRBD1
TGTGCCAGCAGTTTACAGGGGCCGATGAACACCGGGGAGCTGTTTTTT | CASSLQGPMNTGELFF | NA | TRBJ2-2 | TRBV27 | NA
TGTGCCAGCAGCTTAGATAGGAGGTCAGGGCCAGGGGCCAACGTCCTGACTTTC | CASSLDRRSGPGANVLTF | NA | TRBJ2-6 | TRBV11-2 | NA
TGCGCCAGCAGTAAGACGACAGGGGACACTGAAGCTTTCTTT | CASSKTTGDTEAFF | NA | TRBJ1-1 | TRBV10-1 | TRBD1
TGTGCCAGCAGCACCGGGCCCACACGGAGTGAAAAACTGTTTTTT | CASSTGPTRSEKLFF | few | TRBJ1-4 | TRBV12-3/TRBV12-4 | NA
TGTGCCACCAACCAGGGGACCAATGAGCAGTTCTTC | CATNQGTNEQFF | few | TRBJ2-1 | TRBV24-1 | NA
TGTGCCAGCAGGGATAGCGGGTCCACAGATACGCAGTATTTT | CASRDSGSTDTQYF | few | TRBJ2-3 | TRBV28 | TRBD2
TGCGCCAGCAGCTCAGCGGGAGTAGGGTCAGATACGCAGTATTTT | CASSSAGVGSDTQYF | NA | TRBJ2-3 | TRBV5-1 | TRBD2
TGTGCCATCAGCGGCGGACTTAGGGACGAGCAGTACTTC | CAISGGLRDEQYF | few | TRBJ2-7 | TRBV10-3 | NA
TGTGCCAGCAGCCCATGTATCCCTCGCCAGGGTGGTAAAAATGAGCAGTTCTTC | CASSPCIPRQGGKNEQFF | NA | TRBJ2-1 | TRBV7-4 | NA
TGTGCCAGCAGCCAGATTCGAGGCACTGAAGCTTTCTTT | CASSQIRGTEAFF | NA | TRBJ1-1 | TRBV12-3/TRBV12-4 | NA
TGTGCCAGCAGCCCCGGGACAGCCCGGCTTGAGCAGTTCTTC | CASSPGTARLEQFF | NA | TRBJ2-1 | TRBV3-1 | TRBD1
TGTGCCAGCAGCTTATTAACAGGATCCAATGAGCAGTTCTTC | CASSLLTGSNEQFF | NA | TRBJ2-1 | TRBV7-3 | NA
TGTGCCAGCAGTTGGGGCCGGGGCACAGATACGCAGTATTTT | CASSWGRGTDTQYF | many | TRBJ2-3 | TRBV28 | NA
TGTGCCAGCAGCCTTGGGGCCGGGTCCGGCACTGAAGCTTTCTTT | CASSLGAGSGTEAFF | few | TRBJ1-1 | TRBV5-5 | NA
TGCGCCAGCAACCCGCTTCGTGGCGAGGGAGGCACTGAAGCTTTCTTT | CASNPLRGEGGTEAFF | few | TRBJ1-1 | TRBV5-1 | NA